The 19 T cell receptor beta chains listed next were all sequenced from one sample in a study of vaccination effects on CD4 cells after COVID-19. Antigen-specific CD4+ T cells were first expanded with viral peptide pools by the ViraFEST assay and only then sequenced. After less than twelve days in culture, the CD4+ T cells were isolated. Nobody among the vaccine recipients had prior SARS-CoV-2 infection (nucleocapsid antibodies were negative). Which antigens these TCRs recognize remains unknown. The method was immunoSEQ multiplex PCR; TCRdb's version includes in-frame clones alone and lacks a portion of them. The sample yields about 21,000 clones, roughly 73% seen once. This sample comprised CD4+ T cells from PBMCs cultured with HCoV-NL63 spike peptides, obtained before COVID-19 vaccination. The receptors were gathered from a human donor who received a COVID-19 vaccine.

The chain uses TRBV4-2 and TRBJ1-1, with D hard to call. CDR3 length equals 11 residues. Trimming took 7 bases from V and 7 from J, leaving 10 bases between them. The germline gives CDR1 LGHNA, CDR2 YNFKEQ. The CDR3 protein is CASTSYLEAFF. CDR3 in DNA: TGTGCCAGCACTTCCTACCTTGAAGCTTTCTTT.

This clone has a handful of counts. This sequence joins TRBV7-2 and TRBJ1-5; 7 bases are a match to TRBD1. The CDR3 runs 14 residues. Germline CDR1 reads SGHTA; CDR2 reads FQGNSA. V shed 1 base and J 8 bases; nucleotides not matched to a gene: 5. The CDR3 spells CASSLERGLKPQHF. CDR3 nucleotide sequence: TGTGCCAGCAGCTTAGAGAGGGGGCTGAAGCCCCAGCATTTT.

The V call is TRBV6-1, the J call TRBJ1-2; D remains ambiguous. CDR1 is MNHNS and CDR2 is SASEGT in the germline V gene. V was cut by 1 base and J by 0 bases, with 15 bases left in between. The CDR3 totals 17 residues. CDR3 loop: CASSEGWQQPPNYGYTF. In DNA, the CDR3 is TGTGCCAGCAGTGAAGGGTGGCAGCAACCCCCTAACTATGGCTACACCTTC.

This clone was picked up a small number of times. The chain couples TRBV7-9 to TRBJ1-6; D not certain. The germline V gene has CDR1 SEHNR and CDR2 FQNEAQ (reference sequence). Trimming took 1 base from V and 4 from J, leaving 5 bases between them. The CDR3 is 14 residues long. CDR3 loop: CASSLEQYNSPLHF. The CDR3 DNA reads TGTGCCAGCAGCTTAGAACAGTATAATTCACCCCTCCACTTT.

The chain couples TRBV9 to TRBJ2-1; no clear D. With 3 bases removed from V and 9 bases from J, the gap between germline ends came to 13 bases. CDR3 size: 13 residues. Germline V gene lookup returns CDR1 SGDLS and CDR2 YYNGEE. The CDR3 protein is CASSGPYVTEQFF. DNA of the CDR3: TGTGCCAGCAGCGGACCCTACGTCACTGAGCAGTTCTTC.

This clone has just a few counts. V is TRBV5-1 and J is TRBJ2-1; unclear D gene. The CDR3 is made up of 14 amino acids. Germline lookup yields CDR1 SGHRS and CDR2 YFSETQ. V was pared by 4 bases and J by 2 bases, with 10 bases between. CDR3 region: CASSPEKAYNEQFF. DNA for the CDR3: TGCGCCAGCAGCCCCGAGAAAGCCTACAATGAGCAGTTCTTC.

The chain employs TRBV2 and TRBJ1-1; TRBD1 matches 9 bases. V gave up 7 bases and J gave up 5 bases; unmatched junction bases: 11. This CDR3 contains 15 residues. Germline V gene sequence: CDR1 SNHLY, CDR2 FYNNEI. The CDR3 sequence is CASKGGTGKITEAFF. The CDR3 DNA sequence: TGTGCCAGCAAGGGGGGGACAGGGAAGATAACTGAAGCTTTCTTT.

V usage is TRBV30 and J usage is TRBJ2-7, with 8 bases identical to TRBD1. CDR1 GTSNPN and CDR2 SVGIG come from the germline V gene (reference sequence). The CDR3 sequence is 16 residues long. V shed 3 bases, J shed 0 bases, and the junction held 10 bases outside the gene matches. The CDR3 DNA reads TGTGCCTGGAGCCCAGTGGACAGGGCTAACTCCTACGAGCAGTACTTC. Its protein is CAWSPVDRANSYEQYF.

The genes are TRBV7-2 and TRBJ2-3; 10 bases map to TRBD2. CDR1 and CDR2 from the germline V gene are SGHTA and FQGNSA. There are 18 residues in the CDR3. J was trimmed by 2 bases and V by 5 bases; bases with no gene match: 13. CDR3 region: CASSQQPSGSGNTDTQYF. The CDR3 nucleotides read TGTGCCAGCAGCCAACAGCCTAGCGGGAGTGGAAACACAGATACGCAGTATTTT.

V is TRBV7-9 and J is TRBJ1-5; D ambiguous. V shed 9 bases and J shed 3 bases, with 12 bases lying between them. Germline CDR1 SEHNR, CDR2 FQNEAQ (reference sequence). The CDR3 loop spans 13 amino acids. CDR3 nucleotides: TGTGCCAGTAACCGGGGAACCAATCAGCCCCAGCATTTT. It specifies CASNRGTNQPQHF.

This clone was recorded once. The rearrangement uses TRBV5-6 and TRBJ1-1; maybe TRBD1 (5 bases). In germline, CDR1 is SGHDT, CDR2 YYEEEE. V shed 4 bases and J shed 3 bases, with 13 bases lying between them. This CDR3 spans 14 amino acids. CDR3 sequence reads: CASSASGHDTEAFF. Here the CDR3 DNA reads TGTGCCAGCAGCGCCAGCGGACACGACACTGAAGCTTTCTTT.

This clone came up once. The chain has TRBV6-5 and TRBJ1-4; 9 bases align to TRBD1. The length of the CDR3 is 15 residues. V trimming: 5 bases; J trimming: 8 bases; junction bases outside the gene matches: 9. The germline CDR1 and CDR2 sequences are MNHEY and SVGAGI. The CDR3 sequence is CASSPTGGQWEKLFF. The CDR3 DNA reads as TGTGCCAGCAGTCCTACAGGGGGCCAATGGGAAAAACTGTTTTTT.

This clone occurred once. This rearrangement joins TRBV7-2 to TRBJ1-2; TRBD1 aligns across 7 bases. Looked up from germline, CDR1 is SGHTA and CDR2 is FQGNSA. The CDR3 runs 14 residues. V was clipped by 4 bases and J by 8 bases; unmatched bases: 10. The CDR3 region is CASSSRTGAKGYTF. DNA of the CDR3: TGTGCCAGCAGCTCCCGGACAGGCGCGAAGGGCTACACCTTC.

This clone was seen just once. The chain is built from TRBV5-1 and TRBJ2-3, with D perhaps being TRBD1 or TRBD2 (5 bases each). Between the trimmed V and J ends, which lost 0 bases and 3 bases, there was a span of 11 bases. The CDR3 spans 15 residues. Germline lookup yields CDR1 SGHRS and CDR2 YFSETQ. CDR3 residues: CASSLGLRETDTQYF. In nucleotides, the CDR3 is TGCGCCAGCAGCTTGGGACTCAGGGAGACAGATACGCAGTATTTT.

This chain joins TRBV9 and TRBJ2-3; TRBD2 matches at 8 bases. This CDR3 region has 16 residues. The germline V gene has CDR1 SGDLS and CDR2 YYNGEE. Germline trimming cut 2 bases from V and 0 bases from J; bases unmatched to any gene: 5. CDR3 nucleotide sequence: TGTGCCAGCAGCGTTACTAGCGGCCTTAGCACAGATACGCAGTATTTT. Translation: CASSVTSGLSTDTQYF.

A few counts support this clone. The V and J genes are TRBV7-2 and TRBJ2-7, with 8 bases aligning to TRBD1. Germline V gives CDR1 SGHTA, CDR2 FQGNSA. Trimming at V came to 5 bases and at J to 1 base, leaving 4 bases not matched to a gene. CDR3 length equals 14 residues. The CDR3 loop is CASSPGTGSYEQYF. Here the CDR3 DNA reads TGTGCCAGCAGCCCCGGGACAGGATCCTACGAGCAGTACTTC.

The CDR3: CASSQVGLNTEAFF. CDR3 bases: TGTGCCAGCAGCCAAGTCGGGTTGAACACTGAAGCTTTCTTT. This chain uses TRBV4-2 with TRBJ1-1; D gene unclear. V was pared by 1 base and J by 0 bases, with 6 bases between. Germline V gene lookup returns CDR1 LGHNA and CDR2 YNFKEQ. The CDR3 is 14 residues long.

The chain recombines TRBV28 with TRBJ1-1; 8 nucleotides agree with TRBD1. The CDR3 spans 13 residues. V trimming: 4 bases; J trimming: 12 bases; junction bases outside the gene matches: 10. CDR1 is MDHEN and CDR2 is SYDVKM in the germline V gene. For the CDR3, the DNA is TGTGCCAGCAGTTCCGCGGACAGGGTGGTAACTTTCTTT. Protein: CASSSADRVVTFF.

The chain's CDR3 is CASSYSWGGNTEAFF. The CDR3 nucleotides read TGTGCCAGCAGCTACTCATGGGGTGGGAACACTGAAGCTTTCTTT. The chain combines TRBV11-2 with TRBJ1-1; D is ambiguous. Trimming cost V 4 bases and J 1 base, with 13 bases left between them. Germline loops: CDR1 SGHAT, CDR2 FQNNGV. This CDR3 spans 15 amino acids. The whole variable domain, filled in from reference TRBV11-2 and TRBJ1-1, reads EAGVAQSPRYKIIEKRQSVAFWCNPISGHATLYWYQQILGQGPKLLIQFQNNGVVDDSQLPKDRFSAERLKGVDSTLKIQPAKLEDSAVYLCASSYSWGGNTEAFFGQGTRLTVV.